This TCR beta chain is drawn from a study of T cell changes during pregnancy in multiple sclerosis. Trimming removed 0 bases at V and 10 bases at J, with 13 bases between. Germline-derived CDR1 and CDR2 are SGHDT and YYEEEE. The CDR3 runs to 13 residues. Here immunoSEQ multiplex PCR was the method, and the copy in TCRdb shows in-frame clones only, minus some. The sample records more than 15,000 clones, 70% to 90% being singletons. The clonotype originates from a female donor in good health, enrolled as a control in a pregnancy study. Source: CD4+ T cells from peripheral blood mononuclear cells, taken in the first trimester of pregnancy. The chain is built from TRBV5-6 and TRBJ1-1; unclear D gene. The CDR3 bases are TGTGCCAGCAGCTTGGCCGGCCCTAGCGTAGCTTTCTTT. Translating gives CASSLAGPSVAFF. The full variable domain, its missing parts supplied by reference TRBV5-6 and TRBJ1-1, is DAGVTQSPTHLIKTRGQQVTLRCSPKSGHDTVSWYQQALGQGPQFIFQYYEEEERQRGNFPDRFSGHQFPNYSSELNVNALLLGDSALYLCASSLAGPSVAFFGQGTRLTVV.